A single sample gave rise to the 3 T cell receptor beta chains below, sequenced in a study of CD8 T cells in Susac syndrome. With random hexamers, reverse transcription was performed on about 0.5 to 1 ug of RNA. From the immunoSEQ multiplex PCR reads, TCRdb called clonotypes with MiXCR, one entry per CDR3 protein. The sample yields over 80,000 distinct CDR3 sequences, roughly 94% seen once. The sample taken for sequencing was CD8+ T cells from PBMCs. The source of these receptors is a human donor with Susac syndrome.

V gene TRBV7-6 combines with J gene TRBJ2-1; D ambiguous. CDR3 length: 16 amino acids. V gave up 4 bases and J gave up 12 bases, with 25 bases separating them. In germline, CDR1 is SGHVS, CDR2 FNYEAQ. The CDR3 bases are TGTGCCAGCAGCTCGTTCTTCGAGGCTGACCTGAGTGGGCAGTTCTTC. It yields the protein CASSSFFEADLSGQFF.

V is TRBV4-3 and J is TRBJ2-7, with 7 bases identical to TRBD2. J gave up 0 bases and V 0 bases, and 8 bases lay outside the gene matches. The germline CDR1 and CDR2 sequences are LGHNA and YSLEER. This CDR3 region has 17 residues. The CDR3 sequence is CASSQELAGQTSYEQYF. In DNA form, the CDR3 reads TGCGCCAGCAGCCAAGAATTAGCGGGTCAAACCTCCTACGAGCAGTACTTC.

In DNA form, the CDR3 reads TGTGCCAGCAGCCCTACTAGCGGGGAATGGAATGAGCAGTTCTTC. It specifies CASSPTSGEWNEQFF. The chain recombines TRBV27 with TRBJ2-1; TRBD2 matches at 10 bases. The CDR3 is made up of 15 amino acids. Germline CDR1 and CDR2: MNHEY and SMNVEV (reference sequence). Trimming removed 6 bases from V and 7 bases from J; junction bases left unmatched: 9.